Each of the 19 T cell receptor beta chains below was sequenced from the same sample in a study of cytomegalovirus exposure and HLA in healthy donors. Researchers ran the PCR with 60 Vbeta and 13 Jbeta primers. The table came from immunoSEQ multiplex PCR; TCRdb's copy has only in-frame clones and leaves some out. The sample shows about 60,000 clones, roughly 85% of them seen only once. The sequenced sample was PBMCs. These receptors came from a young man in good health and CMV-seronegative.

This clone showed up just a few times. The CDR3 DNA follows: TGTGCCAGCAGCTTGTTTCGGGGGACTGAAGCTTTCTTT. This codes for CASSLFRGTEAFF. The J gene is TRBJ1-1, the V gene TRBV5-6, with D perhaps TRBD1 (5 bases). The germline V and J ends were trimmed by 1 base and 5 bases, with 9 bases remaining between them. The germline V gene encodes CDR1 SGHDT and CDR2 YYEEEE. This CDR3 comprises 13 residues.

This clone was detected only once. The junction shows a germline mismatch at one end, possibly a read error. V gene TRBV7-7 combines with J gene TRBJ2-5; D is possibly TRBD2 (6 bases). Germline CDR1 and CDR2: SSHAT and FNYEAQ (reference sequence). CDR3 length: 14 residues. The CDR3 nucleotides read TGTGCTAGCAGCCCAAGGAGGGTTCAAGAGACCCAGTACTTC. Protein sequence: CASSPRRVQETQYF.

This clone was seen only a few times. This sequence joins TRBV5-4 and TRBJ1-2, with 9 bases identical to TRBD1. There are 15 residues in the CDR3. CDR1 is SGHNT, CDR2 YYREEE, per germline (reference sequence). Trimming cost V 5 bases and J 4 bases; bases outside gene matches: 9. The CDR3 sequence: CASRVGGQGGYGYTF. The CDR3 nucleotides are TGTGCCAGCAGGGTCGGGGGACAGGGCGGCTATGGCTACACCTTC.

J is TRBJ2-1 and V is TRBV2; possible D gene TRBD2, 6 bases. This CDR3 has 16 residues. Trimming stripped 3 bases from V and 0 bases from J, with 12 bases between. CDR1 is SNHLY and CDR2 is FYNNEI in the germline V gene. CDR3 loop: CASSERTGSSYNEQFF. CDR3 sequence (DNA): TGTGCCAGCAGTGAGAGGACCGGGAGCTCCTACAATGAGCAGTTCTTC.

The J gene is TRBJ2-7, the V gene TRBV5-4; 10 nucleotides align to TRBD1. V gave up 2 bases and J gave up 6 bases; unmatched junction bases: 14. The CDR3 totals 17 residues. Per the germline V gene, CDR1 is SGHNT and CDR2 is YYREEE (reference sequence). CDR3 coding DNA: TGTGCCAGCAGCTTTTCAGTTGGGACAGGGGTCGGGGGCGAGCAGTACTTC. This translates into CASSFSVGTGVGGEQYF.

This chain joins TRBV29-1 and TRBJ2-1, with TRBD2 matching over 10 bases. The V gene's germline CDR1 is SQVTM and CDR2 ANQGSEA. V was pared by 7 bases and J by 4 bases, with 7 bases of the junction left unmatched. The CDR3 has 14 amino acids. CDR3 sequence: CSGKAGGGYNEQFF. The DNA of the CDR3 is TGCAGCGGAAAAGCGGGAGGGGGGTACAATGAGCAGTTCTTC.

This clone was seen a handful of times. V usage is TRBV5-1 and J usage is TRBJ2-5; 8 bases align to TRBD2. The CDR3 is made up of 14 amino acids. Trimming cost V 4 bases and J 5 bases; bases outside gene matches: 7. The germline CDR1 and CDR2 sequences are SGHRS and YFSETQ. The CDR3: CASSNSLAGETQYF. The CDR3 DNA follows: TGCGCCAGCAGCAACTCCCTAGCGGGTGAGACCCAGTACTTC.

V gene TRBV27 combines with J gene TRBJ2-7, with 8 bases lining up with TRBD2. Germline-derived CDR1 and CDR2 are MNHEY and SMNVEV (reference sequence). J gave up 4 bases and V 4 bases, and 3 bases lay outside the gene matches. CDR3 length equals 13 residues. The CDR3: CASSWRGGYEQYF. The CDR3 nucleotides are TGTGCCAGCAGTTGGCGCGGGGGGTACGAGCAGTACTTC.

The CDR3 region is CASSRQGADYNEQFF. The CDR3, as DNA: TGTGCCAGCAGCCGACAGGGGGCAGACTACAATGAGCAGTTCTTC. This chain connects TRBV6-1 to TRBJ2-1; 10 positions agree with TRBD1. Trimming cost V 6 bases and J 3 bases; bases outside gene matches: 5. The CDR3 runs 15 residues. CDR1 and CDR2 from the germline V gene are MNHNS and SASEGT.

This sequence joins TRBV7-9 and TRBJ2-3; a possible D gene is TRBD2 (6 bases). This CDR3 spans 13 amino acids. The V end was cut by 1 base, the J end by 5 bases, with 7 bases between. From germline, CDR1 is SEHNR and CDR2 FQNEAQ (reference sequence). CDR3 protein: CASSLVEGDTQYF. The CDR3 bases are TGTGCCAGCAGCTTAGTGGAGGGAGATACGCAGTATTTT.

This clone was seen once. The chain carries TRBV27 and TRBJ2-7; D is ambiguous. V shed 3 bases and J shed 1 base, with 10 bases lying between them. Germline CDR1 and CDR2: MNHEY and SMNVEV (reference sequence). The CDR3 is 14 residues long. The CDR3: CASSLFDTSYEQYF. Here the CDR3 DNA reads TGTGCCAGCAGTTTGTTCGACACTTCCTACGAGCAGTACTTC.

The V and J genes are TRBV19 and TRBJ1-1; 10 positions match TRBD1. The CDR3 is made up of 16 amino acids. Germline-derived CDR1 and CDR2 are LNHDA and SQIVND (reference sequence). V lost 6 bases, J lost 4 bases, and 11 bases stayed unmatched. In DNA, the CDR3 is TGTGCCAGTAGGTCGGGACAGGGGTTTTCGAGCACTGAAGCTTTCTTT. It codes for CASRSGQGFSSTEAFF.

The chain combines TRBV28 with TRBJ1-5; 8 bases line up with TRBD1. V lost 6 bases to trimming and J lost 2 bases; unmatched junction nucleotides: 6. CDR3 length: 15 amino acids. Germline CDR1 MDHEN, CDR2 SYDVKM. The CDR3: CASRVSQGGNQPQHF. CDR3 nucleotide sequence: TGTGCCAGCAGAGTCTCACAGGGGGGCAATCAGCCCCAGCATTTT. Variable domain in full (rest from reference TRBV28 and TRBJ1-5): DVKVTQSSRYLVKRTGEKVFLECVQDMDHENMFWYRQDPGLGLRLIYFSYDVKMKEKGDIPEGYSVSREKKERFSLILESASTNQTSMYLCASRVSQGGNQPQHFGDGTRLSIL.

CDR3 sequence: CASRQGAANEQFF. CDR3 in DNA: TGTGCCAGCAGACAGGGGGCCGCCAATGAGCAGTTCTTC. V gene TRBV6-6 combines with J gene TRBJ2-1, with 9 bases fitting TRBD1. The CDR3 has 13 residues. V dropped 6 bases and J dropped 6; count of bases not matched to a gene: 3. Germline V gene lookup returns CDR1 MNHNY and CDR2 SVGAGI (reference sequence).

V gene TRBV2 combines with J gene TRBJ2-1, with D unclear. Germline loops: CDR1 SNHLY, CDR2 FYNNEI. The CDR3 covers 11 residues. Trimming left V 7 bases short and J 6 bases short, with 7 bases between. The CDR3 DNA follows: TGTGCCAGCATGCGAACCAATGAGCAGTTCTTC. This encodes CASMRTNEQFF.

The chain carries TRBV18 and TRBJ2-3; 7 bases align to TRBD2. J gave up 2 bases and V 0 bases, and 8 bases lay outside the gene matches. CDR3 length: 17 amino acids. Germline assignment: CDR1 KGHSH and CDR2 LQKENI. The CDR3 nucleotides are TGTGCCAGCTCACCACCGTGGGGAGGGAAAGACACAGATACGCAGTATTTT. This codes for CASSPPWGGKDTDTQYF.

The CDR3 nucleotides are TGTGCCAGCAGCGGACTTGGACTAGCGTACTCCTACGAGCAGTACTTC. As protein: CASSGLGLAYSYEQYF. The J gene is TRBJ2-5, the V gene TRBV13; the match to TRBD2 covers 9 bases. The DNA end lines up better with TRBJ2-7; the J call may be wrong. The CDR3 runs 16 residues. Looked up from germline, CDR1 is PRHDT and CDR2 is FYEKMQ (reference sequence).

This clone occurred a few times. This rearrangement joins TRBV7-2 to TRBJ2-3; 7 nucleotides match TRBD2. Trimming took 6 bases from V and 0 from J; bases not matched to a gene: 12. CDR1 is SGHTA, CDR2 FQGNSA, per germline. This CDR3 spans 17 amino acids. CDR3 protein: CASSYAGRGLSTDTQYF. The CDR3 DNA sequence: TGTGCCAGCAGTTACGCGGGGAGGGGCCTTAGCACAGATACGCAGTATTTT. The complete variable domain, with remaining parts taken from reference TRBV7-2 and TRBJ2-3, reads GAGVSQSPSNKVTEKGKDVELRCDPISGHTALYWYRQSLGQGLEFLIYFQGNSAPDKSGLPSDRFSAERTGGSVSTLTIQRTQQEDSAVYLCASSYAGRGLSTDTQYFGPGTRLTVL.

V is TRBV2 and J is TRBJ1-2, with D possibly matching TRBD1 (5 bases). V dropped 3 bases and J dropped 3 bases, with 17 bases sitting between them. The CDR3 is 16 residues long. Germline V CDR1 and CDR2: SNHLY, FYNNEI. The CDR3 region is CASSDTPRGRDYGYTF. The CDR3 bases are TGTGCCAGCAGTGATACGCCGCGGGGCCGAGACTATGGCTACACCTTC.